A selection of T cell receptor beta chains follows, all from one sample in a study of T cell clones after liver transplantation. TCRdb keeps only in-frame clones here, not all; method: immunoSEQ multiplex PCR. The sample has about 47,000 clones; around 85% are singletons. Sequencing used CD8+ T cells from blood, obtained 12 months after liver transplant. All receptors come from a human patient who received a liver transplant. Some T cells may be graft donor cells. Each CDR3 is given with its conserved first and last residue. The order of the fields is CDR3 DNA, CDR3 protein, V gene, J gene, D gene, CDR3 length, clone size. The D gene is left open where the match is weak. Part of the rows lack a size; the others show once, few, many or a class for expanded clones.

cdr3_nt: TGTGCCAGCAGTTATGGAGGCGAGCAGTACTTC
cdr3_aa: CASSYGGEQYF
v_call: TRBV6-5
j_call: TRBJ2-7
d_call: NA
cdr3_length: 11
clone_size: few

cdr3_nt: TGTGCCAGCTTGACAGGCCCGAATGAAAAACTGTTTTTT
cdr3_aa: CASLTGPNEKLFF
v_call: TRBV6-4
j_call: TRBJ1-4
d_call: NA
cdr3_length: 13
clone_size: NA

cdr3_nt: TGTGCCAGCAGCACCTCGGGAGGGACTGGAAACACCATATATTTT
cdr3_aa: CASSTSGGTGNTIYF
v_call: TRBV5-5
j_call: TRBJ1-3
d_call: NA
cdr3_length: 15
clone_size: NA

cdr3_nt: TGTGCCAGCAGCGTAGCTACGAGGGAGCCCCTAGATACGCAGTATTTT
cdr3_aa: CASSVATREPLDTQYF
v_call: TRBV9
j_call: TRBJ2-3
d_call: NA
cdr3_length: 16
clone_size: NA

cdr3_nt: TGTGCCAGTAGTATTCGGCTTTCCAATGAGCAGTTCTTC
cdr3_aa: CASSIRLSNEQFF
v_call: TRBV19
j_call: TRBJ2-1
d_call: NA
cdr3_length: 13
clone_size: NA

cdr3_nt: TGTGCCAGCAGTCCCCGGGGGCACAATGAGCAGTTCTTC
cdr3_aa: CASSPRGHNEQFF
v_call: TRBV28
j_call: TRBJ2-1
d_call: NA
cdr3_length: 13
clone_size: NA

cdr3_nt: TGCGCCAGCAGCCAAGATCTCGGGGAACAGGGGGCGACTAATGAAAAACTGTTTTTT
cdr3_aa: CASSQDLGEQGATNEKLFF
v_call: TRBV4-1
j_call: TRBJ1-4
d_call: TRBD1
cdr3_length: 19
clone_size: NA

cdr3_nt: TGTGCCAGCAGTTACCGGAGGGGTAGGGGGGACACTGAAGCTTTCTTT
cdr3_aa: CASSYRRGRGDTEAFF
v_call: TRBV28
j_call: TRBJ1-1
d_call: NA
cdr3_length: 16
clone_size: once

cdr3_nt: TGTGCCAGCAGCTTAGACTTGGGACAGGGGTCGTATCAGCCCCAGCATTTT
cdr3_aa: CASSLDLGQGSYQPQHF
v_call: TRBV7-9
j_call: TRBJ1-5
d_call: TRBD1
cdr3_length: 17
clone_size: NA

cdr3_nt: TGTGCCAGCAGCTTATGGGGCCCAACCTACGAGCAGTACTTC
cdr3_aa: CASSLWGPTYEQYF
v_call: TRBV7-2
j_call: TRBJ2-7
d_call: NA
cdr3_length: 14
clone_size: NA

cdr3_nt: TGTGCAAGTCGGCCCCCCGGGACAGAGATTTACGAGCAGTACTTC
cdr3_aa: CASRPPGTEIYEQYF
v_call: TRBV12-2
j_call: TRBJ2-7
d_call: NA
cdr3_length: 15
clone_size: NA

cdr3_nt: TGCGCCAGCAGCTACGGGACAGGGGGCAACACCGGGGAGCTGTTTTTT
cdr3_aa: CASSYGTGGNTGELFF
v_call: TRBV5-1
j_call: TRBJ2-2
d_call: TRBD1
cdr3_length: 16
clone_size: NA

cdr3_nt: TGCGCCAGCAGCCAAGCCCCTCATGGGGTCCAAGAGACCCAGTACTTC
cdr3_aa: CASSQAPHGVQETQYF
v_call: TRBV4-1
j_call: TRBJ2-5
d_call: NA
cdr3_length: 16
clone_size: NA

cdr3_nt: TGCAGTGCTAGGTACACTGAAGCTTTCTTT
cdr3_aa: CSARYTEAFF
v_call: TRBV20-1
j_call: TRBJ1-1
d_call: NA
cdr3_length: 10
clone_size: NA

cdr3_nt: TGTGCCAGCAGCTTGGATGCCTACAATGAGCAGTTCTTC
cdr3_aa: CASSLDAYNEQFF
v_call: TRBV5-6
j_call: TRBJ2-1
d_call: NA
cdr3_length: 13
clone_size: NA

cdr3_nt: TGTGCCAGCAGCCGACAGGGGGAGGTGTACACCGGGGAGCTGTTTTTT
cdr3_aa: CASSRQGEVYTGELFF
v_call: TRBV28
j_call: TRBJ2-2
d_call: TRBD1
cdr3_length: 16
clone_size: NA

cdr3_nt: TGTGCCAGCAGTTTAGGGGCCAGCACCTACGAGCAGTACTTC
cdr3_aa: CASSLGASTYEQYF
v_call: TRBV27
j_call: TRBJ2-7
d_call: NA
cdr3_length: 14
clone_size: once

cdr3_nt: TGCGCCAGCAGCGCCAGGGGACAGGTCAATGAAGCTTTCTTT
cdr3_aa: CASSARGQVNEAFF
v_call: TRBV5-1
j_call: TRBJ1-1
d_call: TRBD1
cdr3_length: 14
clone_size: NA

cdr3_nt: TGTGCCAGCAGCCAAGATGTGAGGTGGGCCTTGGGGTATGGCTACACCTTC
cdr3_aa: CASSQDVRWALGYGYTF
v_call: TRBV14
j_call: TRBJ1-2
d_call: NA
cdr3_length: 17
clone_size: NA

cdr3_nt: TGTGCCACCACCATCCAGGGGGGTGATGGTTATGGCTACACCTTC
cdr3_aa: CATTIQGGDGYGYTF
v_call: TRBV15
j_call: TRBJ1-2
d_call: TRBD1
cdr3_length: 15
clone_size: NA

cdr3_nt: TGTGCCAGCAGTTCCCGCTACCCGGGACAGGGGTACCACGAGCAGTACTTC
cdr3_aa: CASSSRYPGQGYHEQYF
v_call: TRBV27
j_call: TRBJ2-7
d_call: TRBD1
cdr3_length: 17
clone_size: NA

cdr3_nt: TGTGCCAGCAGTTACCGATCCTCTGCCTACGAGCAGTACTTC
cdr3_aa: CASSYRSSAYEQYF
v_call: TRBV6-6
j_call: TRBJ2-7
d_call: NA
cdr3_length: 14
clone_size: NA

cdr3_nt: TGTGCCAGCGATACAGGGTCGTTCACTGAAGCTTTCTTT
cdr3_aa: CASDTGSFTEAFF
v_call: TRBV7-8
j_call: TRBJ1-1
d_call: NA
cdr3_length: 13
clone_size: NA

cdr3_nt: TGTGCCAGCAGGTATTTCGGGGGAGGATACACTGAAGCTTTCTTT
cdr3_aa: CASRYFGGGYTEAFF
v_call: TRBV5-6
j_call: TRBJ1-1
d_call: NA
cdr3_length: 15
clone_size: once

cdr3_nt: TGTGCCAGCCTGGGGGCTGAAGCTTTCTTT
cdr3_aa: CASLGAEAFF
v_call: TRBV7-9
j_call: TRBJ1-1
d_call: NA
cdr3_length: 10
clone_size: NA

cdr3_nt: TGTGCCAGCAGCTTGGGGGGGAGCTCCTACAATGAGCAGTTCTTC
cdr3_aa: CASSLGGSSYNEQFF
v_call: TRBV5-6
j_call: TRBJ2-1
d_call: NA
cdr3_length: 15
clone_size: NA

cdr3_nt: TGTGCCAGCAGCACTAGACTAGCGAGCTTCTCCTACGAGCAGTACTTC
cdr3_aa: CASSTRLASFSYEQYF
v_call: TRBV5-6
j_call: TRBJ2-7
d_call: TRBD2
cdr3_length: 16
clone_size: few

cdr3_nt: TGTGCCAGCAGTTCTGGGACAGGGCCATACAATCAGCCCCAGCATTTT
cdr3_aa: CASSSGTGPYNQPQHF
v_call: TRBV28
j_call: TRBJ1-5
d_call: TRBD1
cdr3_length: 16
clone_size: NA

cdr3_nt: TGTGCCAGCAGCCACCCACTAGCGGGAAGCACAGATACGCAGTATTTT
cdr3_aa: CASSHPLAGSTDTQYF
v_call: TRBV14
j_call: TRBJ2-3
d_call: TRBD2
cdr3_length: 16
clone_size: NA

cdr3_nt: TGTGCCAGCAGTTTCGGGCAGGGGGGGTATCAGCCCCAGCATTTT
cdr3_aa: CASSFGQGGYQPQHF
v_call: TRBV27
j_call: TRBJ1-5
d_call: TRBD1
cdr3_length: 15
clone_size: NA

cdr3_nt: TGCGCCAGCAGCTTCAGTGTGGGGTACGAGCAGTACTTC
cdr3_aa: CASSFSVGYEQYF
v_call: TRBV5-1
j_call: TRBJ2-7
d_call: NA
cdr3_length: 13
clone_size: once

cdr3_nt: TGTGCCAGCAGTACCCTCGGGACAGGGGGACCCTACGAGCAGTACTTC
cdr3_aa: CASSTLGTGGPYEQYF
v_call: TRBV27
j_call: TRBJ2-7
d_call: TRBD1
cdr3_length: 16
clone_size: NA

cdr3_nt: TGTGCCAGCAGCCCAGTTCAGGAGCGATATGGCTACACCTTC
cdr3_aa: CASSPVQERYGYTF
v_call: TRBV7-9
j_call: TRBJ1-2
d_call: NA
cdr3_length: 14
clone_size: NA

cdr3_nt: TGTGCCAGCAGCGTTGGACAGATAGACTACGAGCAGTACTTC
cdr3_aa: CASSVGQIDYEQYF
v_call: TRBV11-2
j_call: TRBJ2-7
d_call: NA
cdr3_length: 14
clone_size: NA

cdr3_nt: TGTGCCAGCAGTTCGGGACAGGGGAATCAGCCCCAGCATTTT
cdr3_aa: CASSSGQGNQPQHF
v_call: TRBV27
j_call: TRBJ1-5
d_call: TRBD1
cdr3_length: 14
clone_size: NA

cdr3_nt: TGTGCCAGCAGCCAGCTGAGGGAAACTAATGAAAAACTGTTTTTT
cdr3_aa: CASSQLRETNEKLFF
v_call: TRBV28
j_call: TRBJ1-4
d_call: NA
cdr3_length: 15
clone_size: NA

cdr3_nt: TGTGCCAGTAGTATCGGACTAGCGGGAGTACAAGATACGCAGTATTTT
cdr3_aa: CASSIGLAGVQDTQYF
v_call: TRBV19
j_call: TRBJ2-3
d_call: TRBD2
cdr3_length: 16
clone_size: NA

cdr3_nt: TGTGCCAGCAGGCCCCGGACCGCTAGCACAGATACGCAGTATTTT
cdr3_aa: CASRPRTASTDTQYF
v_call: TRBV6-1
j_call: TRBJ2-3
d_call: NA
cdr3_length: 15
clone_size: NA

cdr3_nt: TGTGCCAGCAGTTTAGGCTGGGAGGGCGAGCAGTACTTC
cdr3_aa: CASSLGWEGEQYF
v_call: TRBV28
j_call: TRBJ2-7
d_call: TRBD2
cdr3_length: 13
clone_size: NA

cdr3_nt: TGTGCCAGCAGCATCCGGGACAGGAGCTCTGGAAACACCATATATTTT
cdr3_aa: CASSIRDRSSGNTIYF
v_call: TRBV14
j_call: TRBJ1-3
d_call: TRBD1
cdr3_length: 16
clone_size: NA

cdr3_nt: TGTGCCAGCAGTTTGAGGGAGCCCACTGAAGCTTTCTTT
cdr3_aa: CASSLREPTEAFF
v_call: TRBV6-5
j_call: TRBJ1-1
d_call: NA
cdr3_length: 13
clone_size: NA

cdr3_nt: TGTGCCAGCAGCTTAATGGGCGGGTTAGACACCGGGGAGCTGTTTTTT
cdr3_aa: CASSLMGGLDTGELFF
v_call: TRBV11-2
j_call: TRBJ2-2
d_call: NA
cdr3_length: 16
clone_size: NA

cdr3_nt: TGTGCCAGCAGTCGCAGGGGAGGTGTTGGGGAGCAGTACTTC
cdr3_aa: CASSRRGGVGEQYF
v_call: TRBV28
j_call: TRBJ2-7
d_call: NA
cdr3_length: 14
clone_size: NA

cdr3_nt: TGTGCCAGCAGCGAACTCAGGGTTGCCAACTATGGCTACACCTTC
cdr3_aa: CASSELRVANYGYTF
v_call: TRBV2
j_call: TRBJ1-2
d_call: NA
cdr3_length: 15
clone_size: NA

cdr3_nt: TGTGCCAGCAGCTTAGGACGACAGCCCCAGCATTTT
cdr3_aa: CASSLGRQPQHF
v_call: TRBV7-9
j_call: TRBJ1-5
d_call: NA
cdr3_length: 12
clone_size: once

cdr3_nt: TGTGCCAGCAGCGACGACAGGGTGGGCAATCAGCCCCAGCATTTT
cdr3_aa: CASSDDRVGNQPQHF
v_call: TRBV5-5
j_call: TRBJ1-5
d_call: TRBD1
cdr3_length: 15
clone_size: NA

cdr3_nt: TGTGCCAGCAGTTTTGGCGGAGTAAGCTACAATGAGCAGTTCTTC
cdr3_aa: CASSFGGVSYNEQFF
v_call: TRBV27
j_call: TRBJ2-1
d_call: NA
cdr3_length: 15
clone_size: NA

cdr3_nt: TGTGCCAGCACCTACAGTGTGGGGATGGATGAGCAGTTCTTC
cdr3_aa: CASTYSVGMDEQFF
v_call: TRBV27
j_call: TRBJ2-1
d_call: NA
cdr3_length: 14
clone_size: NA

cdr3_nt: TGTGCCAGCAGTGAGGTGGGGGCCCCCTTCTCCTACGAGCAGTACTTC
cdr3_aa: CASSEVGAPFSYEQYF
v_call: TRBV6-1
j_call: TRBJ2-7
d_call: NA
cdr3_length: 16
clone_size: NA

cdr3_nt: TGCGCCAGCAGCCATTCCTCGGGACAGGGAGATGAAAAACTGTTTTTT
cdr3_aa: CASSHSSGQGDEKLFF
v_call: TRBV4-1
j_call: TRBJ1-4
d_call: TRBD1
cdr3_length: 16
clone_size: NA

cdr3_nt: TGTGCCAGCAGCCAGGGATTCTCCTACGAGCAGTACTTC
cdr3_aa: CASSQGFSYEQYF
v_call: TRBV27
j_call: TRBJ2-7
d_call: NA
cdr3_length: 13
clone_size: NA

cdr3_nt: TGCGCCAGCAGCCAGACTACAGGCTACGAGCAGTACTTC
cdr3_aa: CASSQTTGYEQYF
v_call: TRBV4-1
j_call: TRBJ2-7
d_call: NA
cdr3_length: 13
clone_size: NA

cdr3_nt: TGTGCCAGCAGTTCCCTCCCAGGGGGCGGGGTAGCGGGAGTAATGAGGAATGAGCAGTTCTTC
cdr3_aa: CASSSLPGGGVAGVMRNEQFF
v_call: TRBV13
j_call: TRBJ2-1
d_call: NA
cdr3_length: 21
clone_size: NA

cdr3_nt: TGTGCCAGCAGCGGATCGACCGGGACACTATACGAGCAGTACTTC
cdr3_aa: CASSGSTGTLYEQYF
v_call: TRBV9
j_call: TRBJ2-7
d_call: NA
cdr3_length: 15
clone_size: NA

cdr3_nt: TGTGCCAGCAGCCCAGCGGGAGGCTCTAGTACTCATGAAGCTTTCTTT
cdr3_aa: CASSPAGGSSTHEAFF
v_call: TRBV9
j_call: TRBJ1-1
d_call: NA
cdr3_length: 16
clone_size: NA

cdr3_nt: TGCGCCAGCAGCCAGGCTCCGGGACAGGGTACCTCTGGAAACACCATATATTTT
cdr3_aa: CASSQAPGQGTSGNTIYF
v_call: TRBV4-3
j_call: TRBJ1-3
d_call: TRBD1
cdr3_length: 18
clone_size: NA

cdr3_nt: TGCGCCAGCAGCCCCCGGGAAACTCTTCGGACCTACGAGCAGTACTTC
cdr3_aa: CASSPRETLRTYEQYF
v_call: TRBV4-1
j_call: TRBJ2-7
d_call: NA
cdr3_length: 16
clone_size: NA

cdr3_nt: TGTGCCAGCAGCTTAGATCAAGGAAGCATAACCCAGCAGTTCTTC
cdr3_aa: CASSLDQGSITQQFF
v_call: TRBV11-2
j_call: TRBJ2-1
d_call: NA
cdr3_length: 15
clone_size: NA

cdr3_nt: TGTGCCAGCAGGACAGGGAGCACTGAAGCTTTCTTT
cdr3_aa: CASRTGSTEAFF
v_call: TRBV27
j_call: TRBJ1-1
d_call: TRBD1
cdr3_length: 12
clone_size: NA